Each of the 4 T cell receptor beta chains below was sequenced from the same sample in a study of beta chain features in type 1 diabetes. Broader study findings: Moderate but significant shortening of TCRB CDR3s was recorded in all four CD4+ subsets from Type 1 diabetes patients.

The study reverse transcribed the entire isolated RNA, so it sequenced expressed TCRB transcripts. This table comes from immunoSEQ multiplex PCR, and its TCRdb copy is limited to in-frame clones, with some not included. The repertoire holds 25,000 to 35,000 clones, 65% seen once, with about 2.2% in the top ten. Their antigens remain unidentified. Specimen: Tregs from blood. These receptors came from a woman between 25 and 40 years old with type 1 diabetes.

V usage is TRBV6-1 and J usage is TRBJ2-4; the match to TRBD2 covers 7 bases. V lost 3 bases to trimming and J lost 3 bases; unmatched junction nucleotides: 8. Germline lookup yields CDR1 MNHNS and CDR2 SASEGT. The CDR3 is made up of 16 amino acids. In DNA form, the CDR3 reads TGTGCCAGCAGTGAGGGAGGGTTTAGTGACAAAAACATTCAGTACTTC. Protein sequence: CASSEGGFSDKNIQYF.

As to this clone: Other DNA sequences in this specimen translate into the identical CDR3. The chain combines TRBV19 with TRBJ2-7; D call uncertain. Germline V gene sequence: CDR1 LNHDA, CDR2 SQIVND (reference sequence). This CDR3 region has 14 residues. Trimming stripped 6 bases from V and 0 bases from J, with 12 bases between. The CDR3 DNA follows: TGTGCCAGTAGCCCGTTCATCAGCTCCTACGAGCAGTACTTC. This translates into CASSPFISSYEQYF.

CDR3 sequence reads: CSANRESYNEQFF. The CDR3 nucleotides read TGCAGCGCCAACAGGGAGAGCTACAATGAGCAGTTCTTC. The chain uses TRBV29-1 and TRBJ2-1; TRBD1 might be the D (6 bases). CDR3 size: 13 residues. V gave up 7 bases and J gave up 3 bases, with 13 bases separating them. Germline assignment: CDR1 SQVTM and CDR2 ANQGSEA.

The chain is built from TRBV27 and TRBJ1-3; D is unresolved. V was pared by 3 bases and J by 2 bases, with 17 bases between. The CDR3 is 17 residues long. Germline V gives CDR1 MNHEY, CDR2 SMNVEV (reference sequence). CDR3 sequence: CASSLEGVQTPGNTIYF. CDR3 DNA sequence: TGTGCCAGCAGTTTGGAGGGAGTTCAGACACCTGGAAACACCATATATTTT.